One TCR beta chain is described in this entry. This sample was taken from a study of OX40 agonist ivuxolimab in advanced cancers. Trimming took off 3 bases at V and 2 bases at J, with 13 bases between the two ends. The CDR3 totals 15 residues. Germline V CDR1 and CDR2: SGHRS, YFSETQ. Produced via immunoSEQ multiplex PCR; TCRdb's table is partial and in-frame only. The sample has 45,000 to 50,000 clones; roughly nine tenths are singletons. Sequenced material: CD4+ or CD8+ T cells sorted from blood, taken in a trial of the OX40 agonist ivuxolimab. V and J are TRBV5-1 and TRBJ2-3; either TRBD1 or TRBD2 may supply D (5 bases each). The receptor comes from an adult with an advanced solid tumor such as melanoma, head and neck, liver or kidney cancer. CDR3 coding DNA: TGCGCCAGCAGCTCCTGGGACGGCTTCACAGATACGCAGTATTTT. It is translated as CASSSWDGFTDTQYF.